This TCR beta chain comes out of a study of quantifying T cell responses using KT2 cells. Across the study: cDNA was made from DNase-treated RNA using alpha and beta constant primers. A predetermined fluorescence threshold ended the second PCR, run as a qPCR. Broader study findings: At about one KT2 cell per 100,000 PBMC, KT2 sequences were still detected. KT2 sequence counts showed saturation when very many KT2 cells were spiked in.

A range of KT2-to-PBMC ratios was made using fixed PBMC numbers. This clonotype was recorded at least ten times. The antigen is undetermined. The cDNA 3' end received a ligated oligonucleotide with a UMI. The first PCR ran around 4 cycles with an equimolar RC1.1 and RC1.2 beta primer mix. Via MiXCR, TCRdb re-called the UMI-ligation and nested PCR reads, giving one row per CDR3 protein. The profile shows tens of thousands of distinct CDR3 sequences, around an eighth of them singletons. The CDR3 loop spans 15 amino acids. Germline CDR1 is KGHDR and CDR2 is SFDVKD. J lost 8 bases, V lost 1 base, and 3 bases had no gene match.

V usage is TRBV24-1 and J usage is TRBJ2-1; the match to TRBD1 covers 11 bases. The specimen was PBMCs spiked with cells of the T cell clone KT2. This receptor was obtained from a human donor. The chain's CDR3 is CATSDFGTGGYEQFF. DNA for the CDR3: TGTGCCACCAGTGATTTTGGGACAGGGGGATATGAGCAGTTCTTC.